This T cell receptor (beta chain) was profiled in a study of regulatory T cells (dated by TCRdb to the late 2010s). The study in broad terms: T-cell receptor beta repertoires of sorted regulatory, conventional CD4+ and CD8+ T cells were compared between CD3G-deficient patients and healthy controls.

From the cysteine up to the phenylalanine, the CDR3 has a length of 15 residues. The CDR3 DNA has 45 bases and is translated from base 1. CDR1 and CDR2, looked up from the germline V gene, are MNHEY and SVGAGI. V and J are trimmed by 2 bases and 1 base, and the gene matches miss 4 bases of the junction. Broad study findings and their caveats: Compared with control CD8+ cells, CD8+ T cells derived from patients showed a nonsignificant trend toward reduced Shannon entropy. Patient repertoires showed restricted unique TRB V-J pairs and skewed V and J gene usage, most marked in regulatory T cells.

For the multiplex PCR, 52 forward TRBV primers and 13 reverse TRBJ primers were used, and amplification bias was corrected with both assay-based and computational methods. Within the immunoSEQ assay, multiplex PCR amplified rearranged TRB loci from genomic DNA. An Illumina HiSeq platform was used to sequence the TRB amplicons. The paper's processing steps were these. Custom algorithms error-filtered the raw sequences and aligned them to reference gene sequences, after which the immunoSEQ online tools were used for analysis. Frequencies of productive and nonproductive TRB rearrangements were evaluated among both unique and total sequences. For TRB CDR3 positions 6 and 7, hydrophobicity together with amino acid composition served as the basis for assessing self-reactivity potential. Prism software was used to run t tests, Mann-Whitney tests or two-way ANOVA for comparisons between groups. TCRdb provides this immuneACCESS table in a form limited to in-frame rearrangements. Some clones are lacking; in checked studies, under half of them reflect an unresolved V gene, and why the rest are absent is not known. The V and J calls and the clone size are those of that table, but D and trimming were determined from the DNA. The sample profile shows roughly 15,000 clones; 92% of them were found once. The ten top clones hold approximately 30% of the sample.

To note about this clone: Its cognate antigen has yet to be identified. Per-base quality was not reported, and no clone a single base away is much larger than it.

Every CD3G-deficient patient showed evidence of autoimmunity, and the autoimmunity was more severe in two of the patients. Patients ranged from 2 to 39 years of age at testing and had reduced naive and increased memory CD4+ and CD8+ T-cell proportions. More than five individuals with CD3G deficiency were included in the patient group. An international network of physicians across the United States, Europe and Asia provided the patient samples and clinical data. Peripheral blood mononuclear cells were isolated by Ficoll density separation. A FACSAria cell sorter was used to isolate CD3+ CD8+ CD4- T cells.

This clonotype originated in a person aged 18 to 35 with CD3G deficiency. Specimen: CD8+ T cells sorted from blood. The V gene is TRBV6-5 and the J gene is TRBJ2-5, with 7 bases aligning to TRBD1. The nucleotide sequence is given as TGTGCCAGCAGTTACGGGACAGAGTCCCAAGAGACCCAGTACTTC. It specifies CASSYGTESQETQYF.